The 3 T cell receptor beta chains below were found in one sample sequenced in a study of cytomegalovirus exposure and HLA in healthy donors. 60 Vbeta and 13 Jbeta primers were used in PCR. Measured with immunoSEQ multiplex PCR; TCRdb has only the in-frame clones, and not every one. The repertoire table contains about 160,000 clones. The sequenced sample was PBMCs. Receptors were obtained from a woman aged 55-69 years in good health and CMV-seronegative.

V and J are TRBV25-1 and TRBJ1-1, with TRBD1 matching over 8 bases. Germline V gene lookup returns CDR1 MGHDK and CDR2 SYGVNS. V shed 4 bases and J 1 base; nucleotides not matched to a gene: 8. The CDR3 extends over 16 amino acids. The CDR3 region is CASSAKLGQGNTEAFF. DNA of the CDR3: TGTGCCAGCAGTGCAAAACTCGGACAGGGGAACACTGAAGCTTTCTTT.

V usage is TRBV2 and J usage is TRBJ1-5; the D gene is possibly TRBD1 (6 bases). Per the germline V gene, CDR1 is SNHLY and CDR2 is FYNNEI. Between the trimmed V and J ends, which lost 10 bases and 3 bases, there was a span of 13 bases. The CDR3 length is 13 residues. The CDR3 DNA sequence: TGTGCCACCAGGAGACAGGCCAATCAGCCCCAGCATTTT. Translating gives CATRRQANQPQHF.

The chain links TRBV5-4 to TRBJ2-7; D gene uncertain. Germline V gene lookup returns CDR1 SGHNT and CDR2 YYREEE (reference sequence). Between the trimmed V and J ends, which lost 4 bases and 3 bases, there was a span of 17 bases. The CDR3 is 15 residues long. The CDR3 sequence is CASSLPGAPNYEQYF. The CDR3 DNA reads TGTGCCAGCAGCCTCCCTGGAGCGCCGAACTACGAGCAGTACTTC.